The 2 T cell receptor beta chains below come from one sample, sequenced in a study of T-cell reconstitution after alpha-beta-depleted transplantation in children. As it was prepared, the TCRbeta library received unique molecular identifiers. Using its own MiXCR run on the PCR reads, TCRdb lists one record per CDR3 protein. Of about 200,000 distinct CDR3 sequences in the sample, around 7% were seen once. This material consisted of PBMCs, taken before TCRalphabeta/CD19-depleted stem cell transplant. These receptors were obtained from a boy aged 2 to 10 with acute lymphoblastic leukemia, due to receive a stem cell transplant.

This clonotype came up many times. The rearrangement links TRBV2 to TRBJ1-1; tentative D call: TRBD1 (6 bases). Germline loops: CDR1 SNHLY, CDR2 FYNNEI. The CDR3 loop spans 14 amino acids. V was trimmed by 6 bases and J by 1 base, leaving 12 bases between them. The CDR3 DNA sequence: TGTGCCAGCAGCCAGGGGAGGGGGAACACTGAAGCTTTCTTT. Translation: CASSQGRGNTEAFF.

The V call is TRBV29-1, the J call TRBJ2-7, with 11 positions matching TRBD2. Losses at the gene ends were 6 bases for V and 4 bases for J; bases not matched to a gene: 2. Germline V gives CDR1 SQVTM, CDR2 ANQGSEA. This CDR3 is 12 amino acids long. The CDR3 loop reads CSVRLAGYEQYF. As DNA, the CDR3 is TGCAGCGTAAGACTAGCGGGGTACGAGCAGTACTTC.